This TCR beta chain was sequenced during a study of radiotherapy plus CTLA-4 blockade in lung cancer. Overall study context: 15% to 20% of patients responded objectively, and about 30% achieved disease control.

Findings of the study overall: Radiotherapy with ipilimumab was followed by blood expansion of tumor-derived clones. Together with interferon-beta, which increased in serum after radiation, early dynamic changes in blood T cell clones were reportedly the best predictors of response.

This CDR3 is built from 13 residues. The V end was cut by 3 bases, the J end by 6 bases, with 12 bases between. In germline, CDR1 is SGHDT, CDR2 YYEEEE. The assay was immunoSEQ multiplex PCR, and TCRdb's table has in-frame clones only and misses some. The table lists more than 55,000 clones, 70% to 80% of them singletons, with 16% in the top ten. A few counts support this clone. Its antigen is not known. Treatment of patients with chemo-refractory metastatic non-small-cell lung cancer consisted of focal radiation plus CTLA-4 blockade with ipilimumab. The TCR was taken from a human donor with non-small cell lung cancer who had a complete response to radiotherapy plus ipilimumab. This specimen was peripheral blood, taken from a patient treated with radiotherapy plus ipilimumab. The V call is TRBV5-6, the J call TRBJ1-2; the D gene is possibly TRBD1 (6 bases). The CDR3 nucleotides read TGTGCCAGCAGCTCGTGGGAGGGGGATGGCTACACCTTC. Its protein product is CASSSWEGDGYTF.